This TCR beta chain derives from a study of cytomegalovirus exposure and HLA in healthy donors. Trimming pared 8 bases from V and 5 bases from J, leaving 14 bases between. CDR3 size: 13 residues. The germline gives CDR1 SNHLY, CDR2 FYNNEI. PCR primers comprised 60 Vbeta and 13 Jbeta primers. Clones were read by immunoSEQ multiplex PCR, and TCRdb kept only the in-frame ones, dropping some. The data hold roughly 120,000 clones, with 75% to 85% observed a single time. The sample taken for sequencing was PBMCs. The rearrangement links TRBV2 to TRBJ2-3, with a tentative D call TRBD2 (6 bases). The TCR comes from a man between 25 and 39 years old in good health and CMV-seronegative. The CDR3 is CASGGDLIDTQYF. The DNA of the CDR3 is TGTGCCAGCGGAGGGGATTTAATAGATACGCAGTATTTT.